The sequence of this T cell receptor (beta chain) was determined in a study of shared clonotypes between healthy human individuals. Notes on this clone: This CDR3 is also generated by other DNA sequences in the sample.

Germline V gene lookup returns CDR1 KGHSH and CDR2 LQKENI. V lost 4 bases, J lost 3 bases, and 5 bases lay in between. This CDR3 spans 12 amino acids. Libraries were prepared by immunoSEQ multiplex PCR; TCRdb keeps only in-frame clonotypes and omits some of them. The sample has around 2.1 million clones, around 95% seen once. The clonotype comes from a man between 18 and 29 years old in good health. The gene calls are TRBV18 and TRBJ2-3, with D uncertain. Sequencing was done on a sample of naive CD4+ T cells sorted from blood. Sample subset: CD45RA+ positively selected. This CDR3 reads CASSRSTDTQYF. CDR3 sequence (DNA): TGTGCCAGCTCACGTAGTACAGATACGCAGTATTTT.